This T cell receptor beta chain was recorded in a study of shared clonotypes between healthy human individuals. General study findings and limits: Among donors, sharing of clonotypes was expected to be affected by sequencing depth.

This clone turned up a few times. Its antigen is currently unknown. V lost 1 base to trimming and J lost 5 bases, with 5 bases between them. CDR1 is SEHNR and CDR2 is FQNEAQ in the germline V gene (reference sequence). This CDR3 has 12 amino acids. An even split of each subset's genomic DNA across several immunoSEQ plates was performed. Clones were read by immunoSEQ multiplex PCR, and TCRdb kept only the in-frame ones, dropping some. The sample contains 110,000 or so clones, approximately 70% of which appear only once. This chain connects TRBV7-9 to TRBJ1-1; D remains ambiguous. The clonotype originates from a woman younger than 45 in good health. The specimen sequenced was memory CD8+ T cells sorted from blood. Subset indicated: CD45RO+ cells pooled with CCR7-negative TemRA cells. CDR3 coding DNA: TGTGCCAGCAGCTTAGGGGTAACTGAAGCTTTCTTT. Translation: CASSLGVTEAFF.